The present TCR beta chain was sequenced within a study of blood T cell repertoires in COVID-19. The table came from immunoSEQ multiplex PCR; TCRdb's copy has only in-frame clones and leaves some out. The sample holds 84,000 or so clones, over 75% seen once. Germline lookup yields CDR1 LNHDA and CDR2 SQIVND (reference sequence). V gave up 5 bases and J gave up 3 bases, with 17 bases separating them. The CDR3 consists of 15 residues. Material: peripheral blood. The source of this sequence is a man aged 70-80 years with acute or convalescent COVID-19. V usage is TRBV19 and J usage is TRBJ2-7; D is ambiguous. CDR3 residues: CASSPARVSFYEQYF. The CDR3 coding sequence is TGTGCCAGTAGTCCAGCCCGGGTCAGTTTCTACGAGCAGTACTTC.